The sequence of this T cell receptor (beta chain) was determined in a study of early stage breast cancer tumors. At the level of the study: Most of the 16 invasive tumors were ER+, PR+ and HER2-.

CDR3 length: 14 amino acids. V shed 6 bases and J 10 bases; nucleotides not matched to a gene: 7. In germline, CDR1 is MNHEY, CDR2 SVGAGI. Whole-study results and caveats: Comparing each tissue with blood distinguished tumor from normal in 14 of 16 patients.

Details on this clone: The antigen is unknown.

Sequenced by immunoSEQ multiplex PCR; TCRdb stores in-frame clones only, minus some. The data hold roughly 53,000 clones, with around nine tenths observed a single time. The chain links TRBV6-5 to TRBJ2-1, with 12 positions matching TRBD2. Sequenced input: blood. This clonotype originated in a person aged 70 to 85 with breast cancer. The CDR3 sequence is CASSPSGGAFEQFF. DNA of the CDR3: TGTGCCAGCAGCCCTAGCGGGGGGGCCTTCGAGCAGTTCTTC.